Listed below are T cell receptor beta chains from one sample, sequenced in a study of PD-1 blockade in classical Hodgkin lymphoma. Some clones are missing from TCRdb's copy, which holds only in-frame ones; the method was immunoSEQ multiplex PCR. The table records about 62,000 clones, about 91% of them present only once. Sequencing was performed on peripheral blood mononuclear cells (PBMCs), taken at baseline. The receptors were sampled from a human donor with classical Hodgkin lymphoma. Each CDR3 is given with its conserved first and last residue. D genes are given only for firm matches. Size is stated for part of the rows, as once, few or many counts, or as a class when the clone is expanded.

>TRBV6-1|NA|TRBJ2-3|NA
TGTGCCAGCAGTGGCCGGGCGGGGAGCACAGATACGCAGTATTTT
CASSGRAGSTDTQYF
>TRBV6-5|once|TRBJ1-5|TRBD1
TGTGCCAGCAGTTACATTACAGGGGCTCAGCCCCAGCATTTT
CASSYITGAQPQHF
>TRBV5-8|NA|TRBJ2-2|NA
TGTGCCAGCAGCTCAGGACTCCCTCCCGGGGAGCTGTTTTTT
CASSSGLPPGELFF
>TRBV6-5|NA|TRBJ2-7|NA
TGTGCCAGCAGTGCTGGACTTGCCTACGGGCAGTACTTC
CASSAGLAYGQYF
>TRBV11-2|NA|TRBJ1-1|NA
TGTGCCAGCAGCTTAGGGGCCGAAGCTTTCTTT
CASSLGAEAFF
>TRBV18|NA|TRBJ1-5|TRBD1
TGTGCCAGCTCACCTGGGACAGGGGGCTATCAGCCCCAGCATTTT
CASSPGTGGYQPQHF
>TRBV30|NA|TRBJ2-3|NA
TGTGCCTGGAGTGTTAGGCTTACCTCAGGAGATACGCAGTATTTT
CAWSVRLTSGDTQYF
>TRBV6-1|few|TRBJ1-2|NA
TGTGCCAGCAGTGAACTCGGGGTGGCGGCGAGATCCTATGGCTACACCTTC
CASSELGVAARSYGYTF
>TRBV11-3|NA|TRBJ2-7|TRBD1
TGTGCCAGCAGCTTAGCTAGACAGGGATCCGAGCAGTACTTC
CASSLARQGSEQYF
>TRBV5-1|NA|TRBJ1-5|TRBD1
TGCGCCAGCAGCGCGGGACAGGGCAATCAGCCCCAGCATTTT
CASSAGQGNQPQHF
>TRBV28|NA|TRBJ2-5|NA
TGTGCCAGCTGTCAAAGAGAGACCCAGTACTTC
CASCQRETQYF
>TRBV29-1|NA|TRBJ2-1|TRBD1
TGCAGCGTTGCGGGGACAGGGTTGAGGAGTGAGCAGTTCTTC
CSVAGTGLRSEQFF
>TRBV18|NA|TRBJ2-7|NA
TGTGCCAGCTCACCGGGGGGTCAGTACGAGCAGTACTTC
CASSPGGQYEQYF
>TRBV7-2|NA|TRBJ1-4|NA
TGTGCCAGCAGCCCGAGGACCCAAGGCTTTGAAAAACTGTTTTTT
CASSPRTQGFEKLFF
>TRBV19|NA|TRBJ1-4|NA
TGTGCCAGTAATCCCGTGGGGGCTAATGAAAAACTGTTTTTT
CASNPVGANEKLFF
>TRBV30|NA|TRBJ1-2|TRBD1
TGTGCCTGGAGCCCCTTTACAGGGGACCTCTATGGCTACACCTTC
CAWSPFTGDLYGYTF
>TRBV10-3|NA|TRBJ2-3|NA
TGTGCCATCAGTGGACGGAAGACCACAGATACGCAGTATTTT
CAISGRKTTDTQYF
>TRBV10-2|NA|TRBJ2-7|TRBD1
TGCGCCAGCAGTGAGTATTACCCCGGGACAGGGGACTACGAGCAGTACTTC
CASSEYYPGTGDYEQYF
>TRBV19|NA|TRBJ1-3|TRBD1
TGTGCCAGTAGTACCTCAGTCTGGGACAGGGATATTTCTGGAAACACCATATATTTT
CASSTSVWDRDISGNTIYF
>TRBV6-6|NA|TRBJ1-5|TRBD1
TGTGCCAGCAGTTACGAATACAGGGGCTCGAATCAGCCCCAGCATTTT
CASSYEYRGSNQPQHF